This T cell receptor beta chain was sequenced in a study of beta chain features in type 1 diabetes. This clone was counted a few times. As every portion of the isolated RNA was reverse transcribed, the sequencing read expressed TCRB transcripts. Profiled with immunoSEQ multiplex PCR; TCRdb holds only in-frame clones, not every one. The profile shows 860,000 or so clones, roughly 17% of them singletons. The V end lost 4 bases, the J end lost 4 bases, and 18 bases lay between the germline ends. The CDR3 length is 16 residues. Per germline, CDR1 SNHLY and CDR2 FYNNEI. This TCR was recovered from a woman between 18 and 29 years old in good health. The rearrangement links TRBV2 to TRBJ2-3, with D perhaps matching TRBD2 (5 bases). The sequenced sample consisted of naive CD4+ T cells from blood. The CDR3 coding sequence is TGTGCCAGCAGTGCCGGTCTACCTACCGGGGCAGATACGCAGTATTTT. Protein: CASSAGLPTGADTQYF.